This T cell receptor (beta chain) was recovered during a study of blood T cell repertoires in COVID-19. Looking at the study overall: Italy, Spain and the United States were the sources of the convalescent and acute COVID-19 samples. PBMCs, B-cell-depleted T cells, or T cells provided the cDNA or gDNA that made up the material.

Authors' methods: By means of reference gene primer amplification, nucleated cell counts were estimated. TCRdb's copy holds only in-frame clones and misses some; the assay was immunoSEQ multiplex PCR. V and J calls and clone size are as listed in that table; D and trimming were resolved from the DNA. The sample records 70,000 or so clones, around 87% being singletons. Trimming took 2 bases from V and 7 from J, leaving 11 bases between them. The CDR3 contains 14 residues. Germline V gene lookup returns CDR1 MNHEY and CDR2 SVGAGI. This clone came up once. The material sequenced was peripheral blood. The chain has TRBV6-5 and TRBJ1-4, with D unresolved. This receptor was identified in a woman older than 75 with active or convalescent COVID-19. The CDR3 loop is CASSYVRLGEKLFF. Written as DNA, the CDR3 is TGTGCCAGCAGTTACGTCAGGCTTGGTGAAAAACTGTTTTTT.